The clone carrying this T cell receptor beta chain came up a few times. Antigen specificity is unknown. This CDR3 is also generated by other DNA sequences in the sample. One heparinised draw, averaging about 0.11 L, was taken per donor. Populations obtained by sorting all exceeded 95% purity. These data belong to a study of beta chain features in type 1 diabetes. Study information: Patients looked much like healthy donors when it came to age, gender and cell yields. Study-wide results and caveats: Type 1 diabetes patients had VDJ junctions that carried fewer insertions and more deletions. Shortening that was moderate but significant affected the TCRB CDR3s of Type 1 diabetes patients in all four CD4+ subsets.

Reverse transcription of all isolated RNA meant that expressed TCRB transcripts were sequenced. Assay used: immunoSEQ multiplex PCR; TCRdb lists only in-frame clones, some missing. The data show about 660,000 clones, around 15% seen once. V lost 2 bases to trimming and J lost 2 bases, with 7 bases between them. The length of the CDR3 is 13 residues. Per the germline V gene, CDR1 is SGDLS and CDR2 is YYNGEE. The sample was naive CD4+ T cells from blood. The genes are TRBV9 and TRBJ1-2; tentatively, D is TRBD1 (6 bases). The TCR sequence derives from a man aged 18 to 30 with type 1 diabetes. The CDR3 reads CASSVQGNYGYTF. The CDR3 nucleotides are TGTGCCAGCAGCGTGCAGGGGAACTATGGCTACACCTTC.